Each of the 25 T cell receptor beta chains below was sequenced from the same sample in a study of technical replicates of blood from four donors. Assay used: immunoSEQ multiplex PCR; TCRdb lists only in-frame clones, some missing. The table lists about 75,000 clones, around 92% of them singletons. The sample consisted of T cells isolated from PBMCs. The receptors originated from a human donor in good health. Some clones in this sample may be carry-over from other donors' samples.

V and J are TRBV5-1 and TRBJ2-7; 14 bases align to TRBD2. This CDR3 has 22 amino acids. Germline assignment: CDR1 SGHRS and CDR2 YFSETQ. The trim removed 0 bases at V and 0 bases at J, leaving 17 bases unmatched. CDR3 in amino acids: CASSLAYSPGTSGSSSSYEQYF. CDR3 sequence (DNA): TGCGCCAGCAGCTTGGCCTACAGTCCCGGGACTAGCGGGAGTTCCAGCTCCTACGAGCAGTACTTC. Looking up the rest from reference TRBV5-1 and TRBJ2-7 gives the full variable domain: KAGVTQTPRYLIKTRGQQVTLSCSPISGHRSVSWYQQTPGQGLQFLFEYFSETQRNKGNFPGRFSGRQFSNSRSEMNVSTLELGDSALYLCASSLAYSPGTSGSSSSYEQYFGPGTRLTVT.

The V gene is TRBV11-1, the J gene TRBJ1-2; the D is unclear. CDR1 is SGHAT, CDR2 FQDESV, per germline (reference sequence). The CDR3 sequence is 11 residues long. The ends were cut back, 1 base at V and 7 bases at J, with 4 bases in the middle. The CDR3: CASSLDTGYTF. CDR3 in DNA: TGTGCCAGCAGCTTAGACACTGGCTACACCTTC.

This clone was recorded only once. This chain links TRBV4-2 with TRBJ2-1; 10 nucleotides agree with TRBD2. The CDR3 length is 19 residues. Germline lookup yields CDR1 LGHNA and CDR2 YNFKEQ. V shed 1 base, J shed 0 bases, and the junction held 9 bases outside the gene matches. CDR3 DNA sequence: TGTGCCAGCAGCCAAGGGGTTTTACTAGCGGGGATCTCCTACAATGAGCAGTTCTTC. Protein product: CASSQGVLLAGISYNEQFF.

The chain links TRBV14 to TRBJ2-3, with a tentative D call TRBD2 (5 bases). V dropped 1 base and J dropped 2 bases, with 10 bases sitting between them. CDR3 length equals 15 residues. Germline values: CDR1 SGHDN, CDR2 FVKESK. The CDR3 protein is CASSQGTPFTDTQYF. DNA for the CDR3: TGTGCCAGCAGCCAAGGGACTCCTTTCACAGATACGCAGTATTTT.

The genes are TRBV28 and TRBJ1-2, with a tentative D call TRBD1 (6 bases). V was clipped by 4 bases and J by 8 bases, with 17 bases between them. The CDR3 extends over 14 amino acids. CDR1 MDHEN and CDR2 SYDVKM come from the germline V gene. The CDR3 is CASSSWGEGGGYTF. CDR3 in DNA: TGTGCCAGCAGTTCCTGGGGGGAGGGGGGCGGCTACACCTTC.

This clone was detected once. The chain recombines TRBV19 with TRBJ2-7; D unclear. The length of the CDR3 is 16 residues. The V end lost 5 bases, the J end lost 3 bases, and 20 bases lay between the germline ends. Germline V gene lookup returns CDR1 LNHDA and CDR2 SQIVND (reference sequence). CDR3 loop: CASSVPQHSYFYEQYF. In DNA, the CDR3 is TGTGCCAGTAGTGTTCCACAGCACAGTTACTTCTACGAGCAGTACTTC.

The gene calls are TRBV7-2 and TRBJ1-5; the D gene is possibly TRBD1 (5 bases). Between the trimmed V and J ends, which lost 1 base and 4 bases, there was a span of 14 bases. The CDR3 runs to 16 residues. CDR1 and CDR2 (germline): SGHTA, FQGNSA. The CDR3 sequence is CASSLVGQQGNQPQHF. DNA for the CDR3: TGTGCCAGCAGCTTAGTAGGGCAGCAGGGTAATCAGCCCCAGCATTTT.

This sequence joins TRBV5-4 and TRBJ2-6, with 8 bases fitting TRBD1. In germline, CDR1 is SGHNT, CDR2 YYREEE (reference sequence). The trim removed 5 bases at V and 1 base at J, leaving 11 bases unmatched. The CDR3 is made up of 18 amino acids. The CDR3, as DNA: TGTGCCAGCAGGCATGACAGGGGCCATTCTTCTGGGGCCAACGTCCTGACTTTC. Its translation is CASRHDRGHSSGANVLTF.

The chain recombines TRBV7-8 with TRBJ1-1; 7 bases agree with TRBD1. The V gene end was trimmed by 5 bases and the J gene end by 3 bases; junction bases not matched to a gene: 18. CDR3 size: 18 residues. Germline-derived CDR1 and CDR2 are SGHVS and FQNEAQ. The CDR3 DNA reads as TGTGCCAGCAGCCTCGCACGTGTTGGAGGGGACAGATACACTGAAGCTTTCTTT. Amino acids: CASSLARVGGDRYTEAFF.

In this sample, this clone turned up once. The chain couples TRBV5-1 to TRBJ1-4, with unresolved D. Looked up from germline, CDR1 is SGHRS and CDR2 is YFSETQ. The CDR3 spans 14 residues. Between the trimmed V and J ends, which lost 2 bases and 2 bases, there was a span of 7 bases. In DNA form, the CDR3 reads TGCGCCAGCAGCTTAGCCGGGACTAATGAAAAACTGTTTTTT. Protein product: CASSLAGTNEKLFF.

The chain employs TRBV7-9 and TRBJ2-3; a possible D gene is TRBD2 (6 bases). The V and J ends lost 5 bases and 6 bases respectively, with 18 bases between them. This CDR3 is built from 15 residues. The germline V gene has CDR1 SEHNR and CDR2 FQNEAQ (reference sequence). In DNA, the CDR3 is TGTGCCAGCAGCCGGTACGGGGGTGCTGCCGATACGCAGTATTTT. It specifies CASSRYGGAADTQYF. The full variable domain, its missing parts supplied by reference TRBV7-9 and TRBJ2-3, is DTGVSQNPRHKITKRGQNVTFRCDPISEHNRLYWYRQTLGQGPEFLTYFQNEAQLEKSRLLSDRFSAERPKGSFSTLEIQRTEQGDSAMYLCASSRYGGAADTQYFGPGTRLTVL.

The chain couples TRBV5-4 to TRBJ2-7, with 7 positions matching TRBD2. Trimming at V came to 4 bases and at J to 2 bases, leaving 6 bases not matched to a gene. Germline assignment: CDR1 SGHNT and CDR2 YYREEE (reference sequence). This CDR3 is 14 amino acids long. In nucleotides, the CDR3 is TGTGCCAGCAGCCATCGGGACTATACCTACGAGCAGTACTTC. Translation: CASSHRDYTYEQYF.

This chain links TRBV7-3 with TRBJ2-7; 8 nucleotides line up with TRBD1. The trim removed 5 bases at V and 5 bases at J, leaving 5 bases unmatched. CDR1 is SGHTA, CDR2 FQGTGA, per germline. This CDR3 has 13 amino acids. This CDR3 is CASSEQGGDEQYF. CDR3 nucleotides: TGTGCCAGCAGCGAACAGGGGGGCGACGAGCAGTACTTC.

DNA of the CDR3: TGTGCCGGAGGGACAGGGGCGTACGAGCAGTACTTC. Encoded protein: CAGGTGAYEQYF. This chain uses TRBV30 with TRBJ2-7; 10 bases are shared with TRBD1. The germline V gene has CDR1 GTSNPN and CDR2 SVGIG (reference sequence). This CDR3 has 12 amino acids. V lost 8 bases, J lost 4 bases, and 5 bases stayed unmatched.

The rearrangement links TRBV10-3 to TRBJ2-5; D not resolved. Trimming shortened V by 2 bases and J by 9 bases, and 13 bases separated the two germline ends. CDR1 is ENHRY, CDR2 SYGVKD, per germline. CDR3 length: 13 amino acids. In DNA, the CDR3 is TGTGCCATCAGTGAGCCGATAAAGCTACCCCAGTACTTC. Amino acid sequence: CAISEPIKLPQYF.

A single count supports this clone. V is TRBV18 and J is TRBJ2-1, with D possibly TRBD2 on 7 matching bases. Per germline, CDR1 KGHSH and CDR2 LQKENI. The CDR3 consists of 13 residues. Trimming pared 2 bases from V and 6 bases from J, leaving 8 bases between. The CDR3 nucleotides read TGTGCCAGCTCACCAAGGGGGGGCAATGAGCAGTTCTTC. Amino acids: CASSPRGGNEQFF.

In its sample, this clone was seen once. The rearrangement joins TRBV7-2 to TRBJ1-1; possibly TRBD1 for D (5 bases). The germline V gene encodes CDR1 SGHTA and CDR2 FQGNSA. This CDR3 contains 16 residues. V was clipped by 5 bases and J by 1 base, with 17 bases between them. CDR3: CASSASGRGPNTEAFF. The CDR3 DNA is TGTGCCAGCAGCGCTTCGGGGAGGGGCCCGAACACTGAAGCTTTCTTT.

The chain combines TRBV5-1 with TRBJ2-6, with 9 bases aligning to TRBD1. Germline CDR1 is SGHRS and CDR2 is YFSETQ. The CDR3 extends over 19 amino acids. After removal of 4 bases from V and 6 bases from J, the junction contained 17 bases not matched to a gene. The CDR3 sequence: CASSHPPVGTGREANVLTF. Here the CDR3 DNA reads TGCGCCAGCAGCCACCCCCCCGTAGGGACAGGGCGTGAGGCCAACGTCCTGACTTTC.

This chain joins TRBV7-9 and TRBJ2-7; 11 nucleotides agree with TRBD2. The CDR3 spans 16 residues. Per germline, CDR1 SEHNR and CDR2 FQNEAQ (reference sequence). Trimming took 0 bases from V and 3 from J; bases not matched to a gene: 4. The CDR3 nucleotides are TGTGCCAGCAGCTTAGCCGGGACTAGCGGTTACTACGAGCAGTACTTC. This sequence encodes CASSLAGTSGYYEQYF.

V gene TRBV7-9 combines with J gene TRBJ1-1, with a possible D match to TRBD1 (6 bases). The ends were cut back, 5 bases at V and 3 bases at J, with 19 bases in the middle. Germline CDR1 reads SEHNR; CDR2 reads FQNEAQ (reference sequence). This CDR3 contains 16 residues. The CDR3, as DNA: TGTGCCAGCAGCCAAACCAGGTACAGGGAAGACACTGAAGCTTTCTTT. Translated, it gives CASSQTRYREDTEAFF.

The CDR3: CASSLDSDRGGGYTF. In DNA form, the CDR3 reads TGCGCCAGCAGCTTGGATTCGGACAGGGGAGGTGGCTACACCTTC. This rearrangement joins TRBV5-1 to TRBJ1-2; TRBD1 aligns across 9 bases. The ends lost 0 bases at V and 7 bases at J; junction bases unmatched: 7. The CDR3 has 15 amino acids. Germline CDR1 reads SGHRS; CDR2 reads YFSETQ.

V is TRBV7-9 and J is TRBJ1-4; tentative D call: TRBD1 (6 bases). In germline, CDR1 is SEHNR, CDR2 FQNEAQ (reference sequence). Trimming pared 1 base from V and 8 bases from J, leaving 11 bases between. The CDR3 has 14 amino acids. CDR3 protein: CASSLVPGDEKLFF. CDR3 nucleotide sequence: TGTGCCAGCAGCTTAGTCCCAGGGGACGAAAAACTGTTTTTT.

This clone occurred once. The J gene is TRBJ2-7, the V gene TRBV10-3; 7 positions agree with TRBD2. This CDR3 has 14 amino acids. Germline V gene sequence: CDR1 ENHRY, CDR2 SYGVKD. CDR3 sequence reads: CAVRPGLSSYEQYF. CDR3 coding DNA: TGTGCAGTGCGACCGGGACTAAGTTCCTACGAGCAGTACTTC.

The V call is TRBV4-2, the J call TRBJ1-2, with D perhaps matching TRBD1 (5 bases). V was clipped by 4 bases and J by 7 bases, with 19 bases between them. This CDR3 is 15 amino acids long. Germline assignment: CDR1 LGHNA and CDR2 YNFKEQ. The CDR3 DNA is TGTGCCAGCAGCCCAAGATCCTACCAGGGAGGTGGCTACACCTTC. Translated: CASSPRSYQGGGYTF.

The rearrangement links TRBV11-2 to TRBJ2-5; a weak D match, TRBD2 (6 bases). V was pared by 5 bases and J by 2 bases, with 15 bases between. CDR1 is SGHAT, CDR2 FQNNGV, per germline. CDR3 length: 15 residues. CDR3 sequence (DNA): TGTGCCAGCAGCCCACGGAGCGGGTTACAAGAGACCCAGTACTTC. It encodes CASSPRSGLQETQYF.